This T cell receptor beta chain was observed in a study of T-cell reconstitution after alpha-beta-depleted transplantation in children (dated by TCRdb to 2016 to 2018). Broadly, across the study: Using TCR repertoire profiling, the study followed T-cell immune reconstitution in a quantitative way in children after TCRalphabeta/CD19-depleted allogeneic hematopoietic cell transplantation. What the authors observed across the whole study: About two months after transplant, the apparently early recovery of alphabetaT-cell counts reportedly depended on just several hundred clones that had expanded rapidly and came from non-depleted graft cells. In some patients, the high TCRbeta diversity seen at day 60 was put down to recipient T cells and intrathymic progenitors that had survived conditioning. Hyperexpanded clone frequencies declined over subsequent months; after one year, T-cell counts and TCRbeta diversity were mostly attributed to newly produced T cells.

The treatment or condition label, as the study defines it: allogeneic hematopoietic cell transplantation with graft depleted of TCRalphabeta T cells and CD19 B cells. TCRalphabeta/CD19-depleted allogeneic hematopoietic cell grafts were given to the transplant recipients, all of whom were children. This clonotype was observed at least ten times. It has no known antigen specificity. Base qualities are missing; no much larger clone stands one base away. Cut back by 0 bases and 6 bases, the V and J ends lie 6 bases apart. CDR1 SGDLS and CDR2 YYNGEE were looked up in the germline V gene. Inclusive of the bounding cysteine and phenylalanine, the CDR3 is 12 residues long. Of all the DNA, just the CDR3 is kept, 36 bases in frame from base 1. Library creation used PCR. The data were produced on an Illumina HiSeq 2500. TCR library preparation used molecular barcoding, with unique molecular identifiers applied to normalize quantification of the TCRbeta repertoire. The public reads were run again by TCRdb, first through fastp at Q25 and then through MiXCR, and only productive beta chains were kept. Every distinct CDR3 protein forms one entry, paired with its most common genes and DNA. Counted in this sample were about 500,000 distinct CDR3 sequences; about 10% of them appeared once. Clones ranked in the top ten supply 12% to 15% of the sample.

This sample comprised PBMCs, mostly from graft donor cells, obtained 180 days after TCRalphabeta/CD19-depleted stem cell transplant. The chain is assembled from TRBV9 and TRBJ1-2; TRBD1 is perhaps the D gene, given 5 matching bases. This TCR was sampled from a female patient aged 2-15 years who had a stem cell transplant for aplastic anemia, so the T cells may come from the graft donor. The DNA sequence is given as TGTGCCAGCAGCGTAGTGGGGGATGGCTACACCTTC. It is translated as CASSVVGDGYTF.